This T cell receptor beta chain was documented in a study of blood T cell repertoires in COVID-19. In the authors' methods: Amplifying reference gene primers gave estimates of nucleated cell counts. Method: immunoSEQ multiplex PCR; TCRdb's copy keeps in-frame clones and lacks some. Clone size and the V and J calls come from that table; the DNA yielded D and trimming. The table records under 300,000 clones, 80% to 90% of them present only once. This clone has more than one count but fewer than ten. Germline V CDR1 and CDR2: LNHDA, SQIVND (reference sequence). This CDR3 spans 17 amino acids. The ends lost 7 bases at V and 2 bases at J; junction bases unmatched: 5.

The chain couples TRBV19 to TRBJ2-1, with 16 bases matching TRBD2. The specimen sequenced was peripheral blood. This receptor was obtained from a man aged 45 to 65 with acute or convalescent COVID-19. The CDR3 sequence: CASTLGTSGRAYNEQFF. The CDR3 DNA sequence: TGTGCCAGTACCCTGGGGACTAGCGGGAGGGCCTACAATGAGCAGTTCTTC.